This entry lists 31 T cell receptor beta chains sequenced from one sample in a study of beta chain features in type 1 diabetes. The whole isolated RNA underwent reverse transcription, so sequencing captured expressed TCRB transcripts. TCRdb's copy holds only in-frame clones and misses some; the assay was immunoSEQ multiplex PCR. The sample shows hundreds of thousands of clones, about 16% of them seen only once. Sequencing was carried out using naive CD4+ T cells from blood. The receptors come from a man aged 18 to 30 in good health.

This clone was seen a few times. The rearrangement links TRBV7-3 to TRBJ2-1; D not resolved. Trimming pared 3 bases from V and 2 bases from J, leaving 11 bases between. The CDR3 runs 15 residues. Germline values: CDR1 SGHTA, CDR2 FQGTGA. CDR3 in amino acids: CASSFQGRTYNEQFF. The CDR3 bases are TGTGCCAGCAGCTTTCAAGGAAGGACCTACAATGAGCAGTTCTTC.

J is TRBJ1-3 and V is TRBV9; 9 nucleotides line up with TRBD1. Germline trimming cut 4 bases from V and 4 bases from J; bases unmatched to any gene: 9. Per germline, CDR1 SGDLS and CDR2 YYNGEE. This CDR3 has 16 residues. DNA of the CDR3: TGTGCCAGCAGCACCCTTGGGACAGGGTTCGGAAACACCATATATTTT. It yields the protein CASSTLGTGFGNTIYF.

This clone was observed a few times. The V call is TRBV4-2, the J call TRBJ2-6; D not resolved. The CDR3 runs to 15 residues. The V and J ends lost 2 bases and 1 base respectively, with 6 bases between them. CDR1 and CDR2 (germline): LGHNA, YNFKEQ. The CDR3 is CASSQLRSGANVLTF. The CDR3 bases are TGTGCCAGCAGCCAATTAAGGTCTGGGGCCAACGTCCTGACTTTC.

This clone was recorded a few times. This chain joins TRBV7-3 and TRBJ1-1, with a possible D match to TRBD1 (5 bases). The CDR3 totals 13 residues. V lost 4 bases, J lost 2 bases, and 8 bases lay in between. The germline CDR1 and CDR2 sequences are SGHTA and FQGTGA. This chain's CDR3 is CASSSDSNTEAFF. The CDR3 DNA follows: TGTGCCAGCAGCTCCGACAGCAACACTGAAGCTTTCTTT.

The gene calls are TRBV29-1 and TRBJ2-3, with 7 bases that match TRBD2. The germline gives CDR1 SQVTM, CDR2 ANQGSEA. V was pared by 6 bases and J by 0 bases, with 6 bases of the junction left unmatched. This CDR3 is built from 14 residues. CDR3 nucleotide sequence: TGCAGCGTCCTGGGAGCGGGGAGCACAGATACGCAGTATTTT. It specifies CSVLGAGSTDTQYF.

This clone was seen a handful of times. V gene TRBV7-9 combines with J gene TRBJ1-2, with 11 bases matching TRBD1. This CDR3 contains 15 residues. The J segment lost 7 bases and the V segment lost 3 bases, leaving 7 bases of the junction unmatched. Germline CDR1 is SEHNR and CDR2 is FQNEAQ (reference sequence). This CDR3 is CASSFSDRGRFGYTF. As DNA, the CDR3 is TGTGCCAGCAGCTTCTCGGACAGGGGGCGCTTTGGCTACACCTTC. Supplemented by reference TRBV7-9 and TRBJ1-2, the full variable domain reads DTGVSQNPRHKITKRGQNVTFRCDPISEHNRLYWYRQTLGQGPEFLTYFQNEAQLEKSRLLSDRFSAERPKGSFSTLEIQRTEQGDSAMYLCASSFSDRGRFGYTFGSGTRLTVV.

This clone was observed a few times. The gene calls are TRBV27 and TRBJ2-7, with TRBD1 matching 10 bases. The germline V gene encodes CDR1 MNHEY and CDR2 SMNVEV (reference sequence). V shed 5 bases and J 4 bases; nucleotides not matched to a gene: 8. This CDR3 spans 15 amino acids. The chain's CDR3 is CASSTTGGVSYEQYF. The DNA for the CDR3 is TGTGCCAGCAGTACGACAGGGGGCGTTTCGTACGAGCAGTACTTC.

V is TRBV4-2 and J is TRBJ2-1, with a tentative D call TRBD2 (5 bases). V dropped 1 base and J dropped 2 bases, with 6 bases sitting between them. The CDR3 runs 14 residues. Germline lookup yields CDR1 LGHNA and CDR2 YNFKEQ. CDR3 residues: CASSQGGTYNEQFF. CDR3 bases: TGTGCCAGCAGCCAAGGAGGGACCTACAATGAGCAGTTCTTC.

The rearrangement joins TRBV18 to TRBJ2-3; TRBD1 agrees at 10 bases. The germline V gene encodes CDR1 KGHSH and CDR2 LQKENI. With V trimmed by 4 bases and J by 2 bases, 3 bases remained unmatched. The CDR3 sequence is 15 residues long. DNA for the CDR3: TGTGCCAGCTCACAGGACAGGGGGGCCACAGATACGCAGTATTTT. It specifies CASSQDRGATDTQYF.

This clone was counted only a few times. The V gene is TRBV6-4, the J gene TRBJ1-2; D is undetermined. From germline, CDR1 is MRHNA and CDR2 SNTAGT. With 0 bases removed from V and 4 bases from J, the gap between germline ends came to 9 bases. This CDR3 has 14 residues. Written as DNA, the CDR3 is TGTGCCAGCAGTGACTCGGTCAGCTTCTATGGCTACACCTTC. Protein product: CASSDSVSFYGYTF.

V usage is TRBV6-5 and J usage is TRBJ2-4, with 11 bases that match TRBD2. Trimming cost V 2 bases and J 3 bases; bases outside gene matches: 3. Germline CDR1 is MNHEY and CDR2 is SVGAGI. The CDR3 sequence is 16 residues long. The CDR3 DNA reads TGTGCCAGCAGTTACGTAGCGGGAGGGGGCAAAAACATTCAGTACTTC. This sequence encodes CASSYVAGGGKNIQYF.

There are a few counts of this clone. The rearrangement joins TRBV9 to TRBJ1-1; TRBD1 matches 7 bases. CDR3 length: 16 residues. J gave up 0 bases and V 5 bases, and 10 bases lay outside the gene matches. CDR1 is SGDLS, CDR2 YYNGEE, per germline. CDR3 nucleotide sequence: TGTGCCAGCAGACCCCGGGACAGAGACATGAACACTGAAGCTTTCTTT. Translating it yields CASRPRDRDMNTEAFF.

With respect to this clone: Germline is not matched at one junction end, which may reflect a read error. The V call is TRBV9, the J call TRBJ2-7; 7 nucleotides agree with TRBD1. Germline values: CDR1 SGDLS, CDR2 YYNGEE. The CDR3 loop spans 15 amino acids. The CDR3 bases are TGTGCCAGCAGCGTAGGAGGGGGCGCCTCCCACGAGCAGTACTTC. Encoded protein: CASSVGGGASHEQYF.

This clone has only a few counts. This chain links TRBV9 with TRBJ2-7; TRBD1 matches 7 bases. Trimming removed 2 bases from V and 6 bases from J; junction bases left unmatched: 11. The germline V gene encodes CDR1 SGDLS and CDR2 YYNGEE. The CDR3 has 15 amino acids. The DNA of the CDR3 is TGTGCCAGCAGCGTTCGAGGGGGCGTACGTGGCGAGCAGTACTTC. Residues: CASSVRGGVRGEQYF.

The sample holds a few counts of this clone. The chain combines TRBV7-2 with TRBJ1-1; 9 bases fit TRBD1. The germline gives CDR1 SGHTA, CDR2 FQGNSA. The CDR3 consists of 16 residues. Unmatched junction bases numbered 5, after V lost 3 bases and J lost 0 bases. The chain's CDR3 is CASSFTGTGMNTEAFF. For the CDR3, the DNA is TGTGCCAGCAGCTTTACCGGGACAGGGATGAACACTGAAGCTTTCTTT. Full variable domain (outside the CDR3, taken from reference TRBV7-2 and TRBJ1-1): GAGVSQSPSNKVTEKGKDVELRCDPISGHTALYWYRQSLGQGLEFLIYFQGNSAPDKSGLPSDRFSAERTGGSVSTLTIQRTQQEDSAVYLCASSFTGTGMNTEAFFGQGTRLTVV.

This sequence joins TRBV11-3 and TRBJ2-7; D may be TRBD1 (5 bases). V was clipped by 1 base and J by 1 base, with 11 bases between them. Germline V gene data show CDR1 as SGHNT and CDR2 as YENEEA. The CDR3 totals 15 residues. As DNA, the CDR3 is TGTGCCAGCAGCTTAGGGCAGGGTGGTTCCTACGAGCAGTACTTC. It yields the protein CASSLGQGGSYEQYF.

Only a few counts were recorded for this clone. The chain joins TRBV29-1 to TRBJ1-6, with 9 bases lining up with TRBD1. V shed 4 bases, J shed 10 bases, and the junction held 8 bases outside the gene matches. Germline CDR1 is SQVTM and CDR2 is ANQGSEA. The CDR3 loop spans 14 amino acids. The CDR3 loop is CSVGWDREGSPLHF. DNA for the CDR3: TGCAGCGTTGGATGGGACAGGGAAGGCTCACCCCTCCACTTT.

CDR3 nucleotides: TGTGCCAGCAGCGTAGGGAGCGGGCGCACAGATACGCAGTATTTT. It specifies CASSVGSGRTDTQYF. The V call is TRBV9, the J call TRBJ2-3, with a weak D call TRBD2 (6 bases). V lost 0 bases, J lost 1 base, and 9 bases lay in between. Germline loops: CDR1 SGDLS, CDR2 YYNGEE. The CDR3 contains 15 residues.

This clone was detected only a few times. CDR3 loop: CSVWQDTQYF. The CDR3 coding sequence is TGCAGCGTTTGGCAAGATACGCAGTATTTT. This chain links TRBV29-1 with TRBJ2-3, with D unclear. The CDR3 has 10 residues. Trimming left V 5 bases short and J 5 bases short, with 5 bases between. CDR1 and CDR2 from the germline V gene are SQVTM and ANQGSEA.

The chain has TRBV29-1 and TRBJ2-7; D perhaps matches TRBD1 (6 bases). The V end lost 5 bases, the J end lost 0 bases, and 14 bases lay between the germline ends. Germline values: CDR1 SQVTM, CDR2 ANQGSEA. The CDR3 covers 14 residues. As DNA, the CDR3 is TGCAGCGTTTCCTGGACAGCCTTCTCCTACGAGCAGTACTTC. It specifies CSVSWTAFSYEQYF.

V gene TRBV4-2 combines with J gene TRBJ2-1; D not resolved. V lost 1 base, J lost 3 bases, and 13 bases lay in between. The CDR3 is 16 residues long. Looked up from germline, CDR1 is LGHNA and CDR2 is YNFKEQ. The CDR3 DNA is TGTGCCAGCAGCCAAGCCGGTCAGAGCCACTACAATGAGCAGTTCTTC. This gives the protein CASSQAGQSHYNEQFF.

The J gene is TRBJ1-1, the V gene TRBV14, with unresolved D. CDR3 length: 13 residues. V was pared by 3 bases and J by 7 bases, with 12 bases between. Germline V CDR1 and CDR2: SGHDN, FVKESK. The CDR3 coding sequence is TGTGCCAGCAGCCAGTGGCTAGTACGTGAAGCTTTCTTT. Amino acid sequence: CASSQWLVREAFF. The full variable domain, completed using reference TRBV14 and TRBJ1-1, is EAGVTQFPSHSVIEKGQTVTLRCDPISGHDNLYWYRRVMGKEIKFLLHFVKESKQDESGMPNNRFLAERTGGTYSTLKVQPAELEDSGVYFCASSQWLVREAFFGQGTRLTVV.

The sample holds a few counts of this clone. This sequence joins TRBV6-6 and TRBJ1-2; D ambiguous. The CDR3 loop spans 13 amino acids. CDR1 MNHNY and CDR2 SVGAGI come from the germline V gene (reference sequence). V gave up 6 bases and J gave up 4 bases, with 12 bases separating them. The CDR3 here is CASSLVQSYGYTF. The DNA of the CDR3 is TGTGCCAGCAGCCTCGTACAGAGCTATGGCTACACCTTC.

The J gene is TRBJ1-6, the V gene TRBV14; D unclear. Per the germline V gene, CDR1 is SGHDN and CDR2 is FVKESK. Trimming stripped 0 bases from V and 0 bases from J, with 12 bases between. There are 18 residues in the CDR3. CDR3 sequence reads: CASSQDPGSSSYNSPLHF. CDR3 nucleotide sequence: TGTGCCAGCAGCCAAGATCCGGGGAGTAGCTCCTATAATTCACCCCTCCACTTT. Variable domain in full (rest from reference TRBV14 and TRBJ1-6): EAGVTQFPSHSVIEKGQTVTLRCDPISGHDNLYWYRRVMGKEIKFLLHFVKESKQDESGMPNNRFLAERTGGTYSTLKVQPAELEDSGVYFCASSQDPGSSSYNSPLHFGNGTRLTVT.

This clone was found a few times. J is TRBJ1-2 and V is TRBV20-1; D unresolved. V lost 6 bases, J lost 8 bases, and 13 bases lay in between. There are 11 residues in the CDR3. CDR1 is DFQATT, CDR2 SNEGSKA, per germline (reference sequence). In DNA, the CDR3 is TGCAGTGCGCTTCGGGGTGAGGGCTACACCTTC. It translates to CSALRGEGYTF.

This clone was seen a few times. CDR3 amino acids: CASSVAQGDTIYF. The CDR3, as DNA: TGTGCCAGCAGCGTAGCCCAGGGGGACACCATATATTTT. The gene calls are TRBV9 and TRBJ1-3, with 7 bases fitting TRBD1. This CDR3 is built from 13 residues. Looked up from germline, CDR1 is SGDLS and CDR2 is YYNGEE. Trimming at V came to 0 bases and at J to 8 bases, leaving 2 bases not matched to a gene.

This clone was counted between two and nine times. CDR3 sequence: CASSPQGWKTQYF. Here the CDR3 DNA reads TGTGCCAGCTCACCACAGGGGTGGAAGACCCAGTACTTC. This rearrangement joins TRBV18 to TRBJ2-5; TRBD1 is a possible D gene (5 bases). The CDR3 sequence is 13 residues long. With 1 base removed from V and 6 bases from J, the gap between germline ends came to 9 bases. Germline assignment: CDR1 KGHSH and CDR2 LQKENI.

The CDR3 nucleotides are TGTGCCACCGGACGGATCACGGGTCCCCAGCATTTT. This codes for CATGRITGPQHF. V usage is TRBV10-3 and J usage is TRBJ1-5, with D unresolved. V was trimmed by 10 bases and J by 10 bases, leaving 17 bases between them. This CDR3 spans 12 amino acids. Germline values: CDR1 ENHRY, CDR2 SYGVKD.

This clone appeared a few times. The rearrangement joins TRBV5-4 to TRBJ2-3; D remains ambiguous. The CDR3 contains 13 residues. Deletions cut 3 bases from V and 5 bases from J, with 10 bases between. Germline V CDR1 and CDR2: SGHNT, YYREEE (reference sequence). The chain's CDR3 is CASSSVGKDTQYF. The CDR3 DNA reads TGTGCCAGCAGCTCGGTGGGGAAAGATACGCAGTATTTT.

J is TRBJ2-6 and V is TRBV5-4, with D possibly TRBD2 on 6 matching bases. Germline CDR1 is SGHNT and CDR2 is YYREEE (reference sequence). The CDR3 loop spans 18 amino acids. V was clipped by 0 bases and J by 4 bases, with 17 bases between them. CDR3 sequence (DNA): TGTGCCAGCAGCTTGGGACAGCGGGCCATTCTAGGGGCCAACGTCCTGACTTTC. Its protein is CASSLGQRAILGANVLTF. Full variable domain (outside the CDR3, taken from reference TRBV5-4 and TRBJ2-6): ETGVTQSPTHLIKTRGQQVTLRCSSQSGHNTVSWYQQALGQGPQFIFQYYREEENGRGNFPPRFSGLQFPNYSSELNVNALELDDSALYLCASSLGQRAILGANVLTFGAGSRLTVL.

This chain uses TRBV6-5 with TRBJ2-2; TRBD2 is a possible D gene (6 bases). The CDR3 is 15 amino acids. CDR1 and CDR2 (germline): MNHEY, SVGAGI. V was trimmed by 2 bases and J by 7 bases, leaving 14 bases between them. Here the CDR3 reads CASSYKREEVGELFF. The CDR3 nucleotides read TGTGCCAGCAGTTACAAGAGGGAGGAGGTCGGGGAGCTGTTTTTT.